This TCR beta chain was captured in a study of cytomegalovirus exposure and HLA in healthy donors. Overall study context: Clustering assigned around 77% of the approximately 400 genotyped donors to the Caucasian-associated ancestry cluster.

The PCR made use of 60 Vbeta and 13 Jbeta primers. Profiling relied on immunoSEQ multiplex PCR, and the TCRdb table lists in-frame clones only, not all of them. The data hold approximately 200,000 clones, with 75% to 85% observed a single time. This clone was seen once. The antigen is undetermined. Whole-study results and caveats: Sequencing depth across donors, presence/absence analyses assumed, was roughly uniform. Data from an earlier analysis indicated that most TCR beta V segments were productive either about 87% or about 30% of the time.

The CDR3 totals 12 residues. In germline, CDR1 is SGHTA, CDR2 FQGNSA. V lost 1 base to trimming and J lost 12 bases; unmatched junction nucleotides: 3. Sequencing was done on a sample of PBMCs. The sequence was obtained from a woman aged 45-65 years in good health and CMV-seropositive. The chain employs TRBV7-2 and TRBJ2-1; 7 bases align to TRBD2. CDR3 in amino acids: CASSLGGGWQFF. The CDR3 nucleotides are TGTGCCAGCAGCTTAGGGGGGGGTTGGCAGTTCTTC.